The rows below give T cell receptor beta chains drawn from one sample of a study of shared clonotypes between healthy human individuals. The data were produced by immunoSEQ multiplex PCR, yet TCRdb's version contains in-frame clones alone and is incomplete. The data hold roughly 590,000 clones, with roughly 95% observed a single time. The sequenced material came from naive CD8+ T cells sorted from blood. All receptors derive from a woman aged 25 to 39 in good health. Each CDR3 is given with its conserved first and last residue.

V gene | CDR3 protein
TRBV7-2 | CASSPGLAADEQFF
TRBV11-2 | CASSLELAGGGDTQYF
TRBV10-1 | CASSEGEGTEAFF
TRBV27 | CASGPGLEQFF
TRBV5-1 | CASSSRWESAGELFF
TRBV25-1 | CASSQRGYSPYNSPLHF
TRBV7-9 | CASSLDPGINEQFF
TRBV5-6 | CASSLSVAEAFF
TRBV7-9 | CASSPTPGTLNNEQFF
TRBV27 | CASSLSGSYNEQFF
TRBV27 | CASSPLGGETQYF
TRBV5-6 | CASSFTGKGEETQYF
TRBV4-1 | CASSQALAGTYEQYF
TRBV20-1 | CSAEIGYTF
TRBV29-1 | CSAWGGKDEQYF
TRBV5-4 | CASSFPEEDTGELFF
TRBV5-6 | CASSLGGNEQFF
TRBV7-2 | CASSSTGTGVPTYEQYF
TRBV5-6 | CASSLDGFMNTEAFF
TRBV2 | CASSEGTSTNEQFF
TRBV19 | CASSNPGTDEYEQYF
TRBV19 | CASSPGNTEAFF
TRBV6-6 | CASSSSSGANVLTF
TRBV6-1 | CASSDPRGQPSSYEQYF
TRBV30 | CAWSAGTGRAFF
TRBV21-1 | CASSKLGAGDYNEQFF
TRBV5-1 | CASSPPPGEFGYTF
TRBV7-9 | CASSLGRTGTDSGANVLTF
TRBV28 | CASSFNENTEAFF
TRBV27 | CASSRRQGNTEAFF
TRBV13 | CASSLGLESPNYGYTF
TRBV27 | CASSLSPLSTDTQYF
TRBV5-6 | CASSLAASGEVGEQFF
TRBV5-6 | CASSWDRSSYEQYF
TRBV11-2 | CASSLAGVTYNEQFF
TRBV19 | CASSWGAGELFF
TRBV5-8 | CASSFYETEGSEQYF
TRBV4-1 | CASSQPGLAGPGELFF
TRBV12-5 | CASGLAIPGSTEAFF
TRBV27 | CASSWMGPSSYEQYF
TRBV27 | CASKQGAGPMNTEAFF
TRBV19 | CASSIGLAGKYEQYF
TRBV19 | CASSFGQGTYEQYF
TRBV14 | CASSQDGGGVFYNEQFF
TRBV27 | CASSLRGIDEQFF
TRBV29-1 | CSVEDPGLPDNEQFF
TRBV5-6 | CASSSAGDPSYEQYF
TRBV7-9 | CASSLGSYNEQFF
TRBV19 | CASSIEGLNTEAFF
TRBV2 | CASLAGSYNEQFF